This TCR beta chain was documented in a study of T cells in Graves' hyperthyroidism and ophthalmopathy. Amplification yielded TCR beta CDR3 regions, with RNA transcripts as the source. During a first-round RT-PCR of the TCR CDR3, the HTBI primer set was used. TCRdb re-analysed the multiplex PCR reads in MiXCR, keeping a single row per CDR3 protein. The sample holds 300,000 to 500,000 distinct CDR3 sequences; over 12% are singletons and the top ten take approximately 27%. The V and J ends lost 2 bases and 2 bases, in that order; junction bases with no gene match: 9. There are 18 residues in the CDR3. Germline-derived CDR1 and CDR2 are LGHNT and FRNRAP. Researchers barred patients who had uncontrolled infection, other autoimmune disease, pregnancy or lactation. This clonotype has just a few counts.

The origin of this receptor is a man aged 45-65 years with Graves' ophthalmopathy. The sample taken for sequencing was blood. The V and J genes are TRBV12-5 and TRBJ2-1; 10 bases are shared with TRBD2. CDR3 region: CASGLQPLAGVTYNEQFF. Here the CDR3 DNA reads TGTGCTAGTGGTTTGCAACCCCTAGCGGGAGTTACCTACAATGAGCAGTTCTTC.